Shown below are 26 T cell receptor beta chains from a single sample sequenced in a study of cytomegalovirus exposure and HLA in healthy donors. The assay was immunoSEQ multiplex PCR, and TCRdb's table has in-frame clones only and misses some. The sample includes roughly 150,000 clones, approximately 86% of them seen just once. Specimen: PBMCs. The source of these receptors is a young woman in good health and CMV-seronegative.

V gene TRBV6-5 combines with J gene TRBJ1-1; D possibly corresponds to TRBD1 (5 bases). The CDR3 runs 14 residues. V shed 0 bases and J shed 8 bases, with 13 bases lying between them. In germline, CDR1 is MNHEY, CDR2 SVGAGI. The CDR3 loop is CASSYSSVAGEAFF. The CDR3 DNA is TGTGCCAGCAGTTACTCCTCGGTAGCAGGGGAAGCTTTCTTT.

The J gene is TRBJ2-1, the V gene TRBV2, with 14 bases lining up with TRBD2. The CDR3 runs 15 residues. V was pared by 7 bases and J by 7 bases, with 6 bases of the junction left unmatched. Germline CDR1 SNHLY, CDR2 FYNNEI. The CDR3: CASMGTSGRSNEQFF. In DNA form, the CDR3 reads TGTGCCAGCATGGGGACTAGCGGGAGAAGTAATGAGCAGTTCTTC.

The V call is TRBV2, the J call TRBJ1-2, with D perhaps matching TRBD1 (6 bases). V was trimmed by 4 bases and J by 0 bases, leaving 12 bases between them. Germline V gene lookup returns CDR1 SNHLY and CDR2 FYNNEI. The CDR3 contains 15 residues. CDR3 in amino acids: CASSGVGTSNYGYTF. Written as DNA, the CDR3 is TGTGCCAGCAGTGGGGTTGGGACATCTAACTATGGCTACACCTTC.

This chain connects TRBV7-9 to TRBJ1-5, with D perhaps matching TRBD1 (6 bases). The CDR3 contains 15 residues. Trimming took off 6 bases at V and 3 bases at J, with 15 bases between the two ends. Germline V gene data show CDR1 as SEHNR and CDR2 as FQNEAQ (reference sequence). The CDR3 here is CASSSTYRDNQPQHF. As DNA, the CDR3 is TGTGCCAGCAGTTCTACTTACAGGGACAATCAGCCCCAGCATTTT.

The chain has TRBV19 and TRBJ2-3; 9 bases are a match to TRBD2. Trimming cost V 9 bases and J 0 bases; bases outside gene matches: 10. The CDR3 extends over 16 amino acids. CDR1 and CDR2 (germline): LNHDA, SQIVND (reference sequence). The CDR3 sequence is CASQSSGRLSTDTQYF. The CDR3 bases are TGTGCCAGCCAGTCCAGCGGGAGGCTTAGCACAGATACGCAGTATTTT.

The genes are TRBV7-3 and TRBJ2-5; D may be TRBD1 (5 bases). Germline V gene sequence: CDR1 SGHTA, CDR2 FQGTGA. V gave up 5 bases and J gave up 4 bases, with 11 bases separating them. The CDR3 has 13 residues. The CDR3 bases are TGTGCCAGCAGCCAAATTAGGGGAGAGACCCAGTACTTC. Translating gives CASSQIRGETQYF.

This clone was counted once. V gene TRBV7-9 combines with J gene TRBJ1-4, with TRBD1 identical over 10 bases. The J segment lost 8 bases and the V segment lost 3 bases, leaving 3 bases of the junction unmatched. From germline, CDR1 is SEHNR and CDR2 FQNEAQ (reference sequence). The CDR3 contains 14 residues. The CDR3 DNA reads TGTGCCAGCAGCTTCGGGACAGGGGACGAAAAACTGTTTTTT. It codes for CASSFGTGDEKLFF.

In this sample, this clone turned up once. The V gene is TRBV4-1, the J gene TRBJ2-3; 8 nucleotides agree with TRBD2. This CDR3 spans 15 amino acids. V shed 1 base, J shed 5 bases, and the junction held 5 bases outside the gene matches. CDR1 MGHRA and CDR2 YSYEKL come from the germline V gene. Here the CDR3 reads CASSQGGSGEDTQYF. The CDR3 DNA follows: TGCGCCAGCAGCCAAGGGGGTAGCGGGGAAGATACGCAGTATTTT.

V is TRBV27 and J is TRBJ1-5, with D possibly TRBD1 on 6 matching bases. The germline CDR1 and CDR2 sequences are MNHEY and SMNVEV (reference sequence). This CDR3 has 16 residues. Trimming stripped 6 bases from V and 1 base from J, with 16 bases between. CDR3 protein: CASSVGSGVSNQPQHF. The CDR3 DNA is TGTGCCAGCAGCGTAGGGTCAGGGGTCAGCAATCAGCCCCAGCATTTT.

V and J are TRBV27 and TRBJ2-7; D is uncertain. The CDR3 loop spans 13 amino acids. Per the germline V gene, CDR1 is MNHEY and CDR2 is SMNVEV (reference sequence). V was shortened by 3 bases and J by 5 bases, with 11 bases between the two germline ends. CDR3 loop: CASSLERSDEQYF. CDR3 in DNA: TGTGCCAGCAGTTTGGAGAGGTCGGACGAGCAGTACTTC.

The V gene is TRBV11-3, the J gene TRBJ2-4; D is possibly TRBD2 (6 bases). This CDR3 region has 16 residues. V lost 1 base to trimming and J lost 0 bases, with 10 bases between them. Germline CDR1 reads SGHNT; CDR2 reads YENEEA. This CDR3 reads CASSLGGDPAKNIQYF. CDR3 bases: TGTGCCAGCAGCTTAGGGGGGGACCCAGCCAAAAACATTCAGTACTTC.

This chain uses TRBV5-1 with TRBJ2-7, with 8 bases fitting TRBD1. Germline V gene data show CDR1 as SGHRS and CDR2 as YFSETQ. The V gene end was trimmed by 2 bases and the J gene end by 2 bases; junction bases not matched to a gene: 6. The CDR3 contains 15 residues. The CDR3 DNA reads as TGCGCCAGCAGCTTACAAGGACAGGGCCCCTACGAGCAGTACTTC. Translating gives CASSLQGQGPYEQYF.

The gene calls are TRBV29-1 and TRBJ2-7, with a weak D call TRBD1 (5 bases). Per germline, CDR1 SQVTM and CDR2 ANQGSEA. The V end lost 4 bases, the J end lost 2 bases, and 12 bases lay between the germline ends. The CDR3 covers 13 residues. CDR3 in DNA: TGCAGCGTTGGATGGGGCGGAGCCTACGAGCAGTACTTC. Translating it yields CSVGWGGAYEQYF.

The chain carries TRBV5-6 and TRBJ1-2; possible D gene TRBD1, 6 bases. Trimming cost V 4 bases and J 4 bases, with 23 bases left between them. CDR3 length equals 17 residues. The germline V gene encodes CDR1 SGHDT and CDR2 YYEEEE. The CDR3 DNA is TGTGCCAGCAGCCCTCTCCTCGTTCGAGGGGGGGCCTATGGCTACACCTTC. As protein: CASSPLLVRGGAYGYTF.

The rearrangement links TRBV18 to TRBJ1-3; possibly TRBD1 for D (6 bases). Trimming left V 3 bases short and J 4 bases short, with 13 bases between. The CDR3 length is 15 residues. Germline CDR1 and CDR2: KGHSH and LQKENI. The DNA of the CDR3 is TGTGCCAGCTCACCCCAACAGGGCAAAGGAAACACCATATATTTT. Its protein product is CASSPQQGKGNTIYF.

The chain combines TRBV4-3 with TRBJ2-5; TRBD1 agrees at 8 bases. This CDR3 contains 15 residues. Germline values: CDR1 LGHNA, CDR2 YSLEER. V was clipped by 4 bases and J by 4 bases; unmatched bases: 8. The CDR3 sequence is CASSPRDRRGETQYF. In DNA, the CDR3 is TGCGCCAGCAGCCCCCGGGACAGGCGGGGAGAGACCCAGTACTTC.

In nucleotides, the CDR3 is TGTGCCAGCAGCTTATACGGACAGGGGGCCGTCGGGGAGCTGTTTTTT. It translates to CASSLYGQGAVGELFF. The V gene is TRBV7-8, the J gene TRBJ2-2, with 11 bases identical to TRBD1. Germline CDR1 SGHVS, CDR2 FQNEAQ. The J segment lost 7 bases and the V segment lost 2 bases, leaving 6 bases of the junction unmatched. The CDR3 is made up of 16 amino acids.

The rearrangement uses TRBV7-2 and TRBJ2-1; D call uncertain. In germline, CDR1 is SGHTA, CDR2 FQGNSA. V was pared by 1 base and J by 9 bases, with 13 bases between. The CDR3 is made up of 14 amino acids. Here the CDR3 reads CASSLEARPSEQFF. The CDR3 region has the DNA TGTGCCAGCAGCTTAGAGGCAAGACCTAGTGAGCAGTTCTTC.

The chain joins TRBV5-6 to TRBJ1-2, with 7 bases matching TRBD1. The CDR3 has 14 amino acids. V dropped 3 bases and J dropped 2; count of bases not matched to a gene: 4. Germline loops: CDR1 SGHDT, CDR2 YYEEEE. CDR3 amino acids: CASSWKGQNYGYTF. The CDR3, as DNA: TGTGCCAGCAGCTGGAAGGGACAGAACTATGGCTACACCTTC.

The count of this clone is one. The rearrangement links TRBV21-1 to TRBJ2-7; TRBD1 is the table's D call and was not checked against the DNA. TRBV21-1 is classified as a pseudogene. The CDR3 consists of 14 residues. The CDR3 reads CARGDRAPLYEQYF. The CDR3 DNA follows: TGTGCCAGGGGGGACAGGGCCCCCCTCTACGAGCAGTACTTC.

A remark on this clone: A read error may produce the germline difference seen at one junction end. The chain joins TRBV10-1 to TRBJ2-7; weak D call: TRBD1 (5 bases). Germline V gene lookup returns CDR1 WNHNN and CDR2 SYGVQD (reference sequence). The CDR3 is made up of 12 amino acids. The CDR3 DNA sequence: TGCGCCAGCCCCACCCGGATGCGCAGGGCCGGGTTC. Translation gives CASPTRMRRAGF.

The chain is built from TRBV7-2 and TRBJ2-5; 13 bases map to TRBD2. CDR3 length: 17 residues. Trimming cost V 1 base and J 2 bases; bases outside gene matches: 4. Germline V lookup: CDR1 SGHTA, CDR2 FQGNSA. This CDR3 is CASSLVALAGGQETQYF. The CDR3, as DNA: TGTGCCAGCAGCTTAGTAGCACTAGCGGGAGGGCAAGAGACCCAGTACTTC. The variable domain in full, completed from reference TRBV7-2 and TRBJ2-5, reads GAGVSQSPSNKVTEKGKDVELRCDPISGHTALYWYRQSLGQGLEFLIYFQGNSAPDKSGLPSDRFSAERTGGSVSTLTIQRTQQEDSAVYLCASSLVALAGGQETQYFGPGTRLLVL.

This chain uses TRBV29-1 with TRBJ2-3, with TRBD1 identical over 7 bases. Germline V lookup: CDR1 SQVTM, CDR2 ANQGSEA. V gave up 4 bases and J gave up 2 bases; unmatched junction bases: 3. The CDR3 has 13 residues. For the CDR3, the DNA is TGCAGCGTTGGGGGGACAGTCACAGATACGCAGTATTTT. It codes for CSVGGTVTDTQYF.

V is TRBV7-3 and J is TRBJ1-6; possibly TRBD1 for D (5 bases). The CDR3 consists of 14 residues. The ends were cut back, 4 bases at V and 9 bases at J, with 13 bases in the middle. Germline V gives CDR1 SGHTA, CDR2 FQGTGA. As DNA, the CDR3 is TGTGCCAGCAGCTCCCAGGGATGGGGTTCACCCCTCCACTTT. Translated, it gives CASSSQGWGSPLHF.

The rearrangement uses TRBV5-4 and TRBJ1-5; tentatively, D is TRBD1 (5 bases). Germline lookup yields CDR1 SGHNT and CDR2 YYREEE (reference sequence). V was clipped by 9 bases and J by 4 bases, with 17 bases between them. The CDR3 is made up of 14 amino acids. The CDR3, as DNA: TGTGCCACCCAAGACAGTTCTGGGAATCAGCCCCAGCATTTT. It translates to CATQDSSGNQPQHF.

The chain has TRBV27 and TRBJ2-2; TRBD1 matches at 8 bases. The CDR3 has 18 residues. The germline CDR1 and CDR2 sequences are MNHEY and SMNVEV (reference sequence). V shed 6 bases, J shed 4 bases, and the junction held 16 bases outside the gene matches. This chain's CDR3 is CASRSYASGGWLTGELFF. As DNA, the CDR3 is TGTGCCAGCAGAAGCTACGCGTCAGGGGGCTGGCTCACCGGGGAGCTGTTTTTT.